This T cell receptor beta chain was captured in a study of blood T cell repertoires in COVID-19. Study-level background: The samples span acute and convalescent COVID-19 from the United States, Italy and Spain. From T cells, B-cell-depleted T cells, or PBMCs came the material, which was cDNA or gDNA.

The germline CDR1 and CDR2 sequences are SGHNT and YENEEA. This CDR3 has 13 residues. V lost 3 bases to trimming and J lost 4 bases, with 10 bases between them. In the original workflow: The authors estimated nucleated cell counts from reference gene primer amplification. Assay: immunoSEQ multiplex PCR; the TCRdb copy retains only in-frame clones and omits some. V and J calls and clone size are copied from that table; D and trimming were computed from the DNA. The sample contains about 100,000 clones, 84% of which appear only once. This chain links TRBV11-3 with TRBJ2-7; possible D gene TRBD1, 5 bases. The sample comprised peripheral blood. This clonotype originated in a middle-aged man with active or convalescent COVID-19. CDR3 sequence reads: CASSFLQGYEQYF. The CDR3 nucleotides read TGTGCCAGCAGCTTCTTGCAGGGTTACGAGCAGTACTTC. Using reference TRBV11-3 and TRBJ2-7 for the parts outside the CDR3, the full variable domain is EAGVVQSPRYKIIEKKQPVAFWCNPISGHNTLYWYLQNLGQGPELLIRYENEEAVDDSQLPKDRFSAERLKGVDSTLKIQPAELGDSAVYLCASSFLQGYEQYFGPGTRLTVT.